This T cell receptor (beta chain) was sequenced for a study of blood T cell repertoires in COVID-19. Looking at the study overall: PBMCs, B-cell-depleted T cells, or T cells provided the cDNA or gDNA that made up the material.

Germline assignment: CDR1 MNHEY and CDR2 SVGEGT. Trimming took off 4 bases at V and 0 bases at J, with 4 bases between the two ends. The CDR3 length is 12 residues. Authors' data handling: Reference gene primer amplification yielded estimated nucleated cell counts. The assay was immunoSEQ multiplex PCR, and TCRdb's table has in-frame clones only and misses some. The DNA gave D and trimming, while V, J and clone size come from that table. Of over 250,000 clones in the sample, around 90% were seen once. J is TRBJ2-7 and V is TRBV6-2 or TRBV6-3; D remains ambiguous. Material for sequencing was PBMCs or T cells enriched from blood (not recorded which). This receptor was identified in a woman younger than 35 who had recovered from COVID-19. The CDR3 bases are TGTGCCAGCAGTTTTAGCTCCTACGAGCAGTACTTC. Its protein product is CASSFSSYEQYF.